These 29 T cell receptor beta chains share one sample of origin, sequenced in a study of blood T cell repertoires in COVID-19. Clones were sequenced by immunoSEQ multiplex PCR, and TCRdb holds only the in-frame ones, with some missing. Of around 180,000 clones in the sample, under 90% were seen once. Sequencing was carried out using peripheral blood. These receptors came from a woman aged 80 or over with active or convalescent COVID-19.

A note on this clone: At the DNA level, this CDR3 is encoded by other sequences in the same sample as well. V usage is TRBV5-1 and J usage is TRBJ2-3, with TRBD1 identical over 10 bases. Germline V lookup: CDR1 SGHRS, CDR2 YFSETQ. V trimming: 2 bases; J trimming: 6 bases; junction bases outside the gene matches: 3. This CDR3 has 14 amino acids. The CDR3 region is CASSFGTGADTQYF. The CDR3 region has the DNA TGCGCCAGCAGCTTCGGGACAGGGGCTGATACGCAGTATTTT.

V usage is TRBV19 and J usage is TRBJ2-3; 7 nucleotides agree with TRBD1. This CDR3 has 15 residues. Germline values: CDR1 LNHDA, CDR2 SQIVND (reference sequence). Trimming at V came to 2 bases and at J to 1 base, leaving 3 bases not matched to a gene. The CDR3 sequence: CASSIRGPRTDTQYF. CDR3 nucleotide sequence: TGTGCCAGTAGTATAAGGGGGCCCCGCACAGATACGCAGTATTTT.

The V call is TRBV4-1, the J call TRBJ1-2; D might be TRBD1 (6 bases). Germline V lookup: CDR1 MGHRA, CDR2 YSYEKL. V lost 2 bases, J lost 0 bases, and 16 bases lay in between. CDR3 size: 17 residues. CDR3 sequence reads: CASSQFILQGPNYGYTF. CDR3 bases: TGCGCCAGCAGCCAATTTATATTACAGGGACCTAACTATGGCTACACCTTC.

About this clone itself: Other DNA sequences in the same sample also yield this CDR3. This CDR3 is CASSAMTGNTEAFF. The CDR3 nucleotides read TGTGCCAGCAGCGCAATGACAGGGAACACTGAAGCTTTCTTT. The chain has TRBV9 and TRBJ1-1; TRBD1 is a possible D gene (6 bases). This CDR3 is built from 14 residues. Per germline, CDR1 SGDLS and CDR2 YYNGEE. Trimming took 3 bases from V and 1 from J, leaving 10 bases between them.

V gene TRBV7-9 combines with J gene TRBJ1-2, with unresolved D. V lost 1 base, J lost 6 bases, and 15 bases lay in between. The CDR3 spans 15 residues. CDR1 is SEHNR and CDR2 is FQNEAQ in the germline V gene (reference sequence). The CDR3 protein is CASSLDRGTTDGYTF. The CDR3 nucleotides are TGTGCCAGCAGCTTAGATCGGGGAACAACGGATGGCTACACCTTC.

The V gene is TRBV6-5, the J gene TRBJ2-2; D gene uncertain. Germline-derived CDR1 and CDR2 are MNHEY and SVGAGI. V was clipped by 8 bases and J by 3 bases, with 7 bases between them. The CDR3 runs 12 residues. This CDR3 reads CASYSYTGELFF. Written as DNA, the CDR3 is TGTGCCAGCTATTCCTACACCGGGGAGCTGTTTTTT.

The count of this clone is one. The V gene is TRBV6-6, the J gene TRBJ1-2; maybe TRBD1 (6 bases). Germline V gene sequence: CDR1 MNHNY, CDR2 SVGAGI (reference sequence). The CDR3 consists of 11 residues. Trimming removed 6 bases from V and 10 bases from J, with 12 bases in between. The CDR3 loop reads CASRRDIPYTF. Written as DNA, the CDR3 is TGTGCCAGCAGGAGGGACATCCCCTACACCTTC.

The V and J genes are TRBV7-2 and TRBJ2-1; maybe TRBD1 (5 bases). V was trimmed by 1 base and J by 2 bases, leaving 6 bases between them. Germline V gene data show CDR1 as SGHTA and CDR2 as FQGNSA. This CDR3 is 14 amino acids long. The CDR3 loop is CASSLETAYNEQFF. The CDR3 nucleotides are TGTGCCAGCAGCTTAGAGACAGCCTACAATGAGCAGTTCTTC.

The V and J genes are TRBV7-9 and TRBJ2-5, with TRBD2 identical over 11 bases. J gave up 5 bases and V 2 bases, and 4 bases lay outside the gene matches. CDR3 length: 15 residues. Germline V gene lookup returns CDR1 SEHNR and CDR2 FQNEAQ (reference sequence). The CDR3 here is CASSLLAGGQETQYF. The CDR3, as DNA: TGTGCCAGCAGCTTATTAGCGGGAGGGCAGGAGACCCAGTACTTC.

The CDR3 loop is CASSLGLAERRGNEQFF. DNA of the CDR3: TGCGCCAGCAGCTTGGGACTAGCGGAGAGGCGCGGGAATGAGCAGTTCTTC. J is TRBJ2-1 and V is TRBV5-1, with 9 bases that match TRBD2. The V gene end was trimmed by 0 bases and the J gene end by 7 bases; junction bases not matched to a gene: 11. Germline V gene sequence: CDR1 SGHRS, CDR2 YFSETQ. The length of the CDR3 is 17 residues. The whole variable domain, filled in from reference TRBV5-1 and TRBJ2-1, reads KAGVTQTPRYLIKTRGQQVTLSCSPISGHRSVSWYQQTPGQGLQFLFEYFSETQRNKGNFPGRFSGRQFSNSRSEMNVSTLELGDSALYLCASSLGLAERRGNEQFFGPGTRLTVL.

This clone was seen once. The chain couples TRBV29-1 to TRBJ2-5; 9 positions match TRBD1. Germline V lookup: CDR1 SQVTM, CDR2 ANQGSEA. CDR3 length: 16 amino acids. V gave up 6 bases and J gave up 4 bases; unmatched junction bases: 15. The CDR3 reads CSVIRGTGRLGETQYF. Here the CDR3 DNA reads TGCAGCGTCATCCGGGGGACAGGGAGGCTCGGAGAGACCCAGTACTTC.

V and J are TRBV9 and TRBJ1-3; 8 bases align to TRBD1. The CDR3 sequence is 15 residues long. Germline V lookup: CDR1 SGDLS, CDR2 YYNGEE. V lost 3 bases and J lost 1; bases outside the gene matches: 3. The CDR3 DNA is TGTGCCAGCAGCGCCCGGACAGGGTCTGGAAACACCATATATTTT. It specifies CASSARTGSGNTIYF. Full variable domain (missing parts from reference TRBV9 and TRBJ1-3): DSGVTQTPKHLITATGQRVTLRCSPRSGDLSVYWYQQSLDQGLQFLIQYYNGEERAKGNILERFSAQQFPDLHSELNLSSLELGDSALYFCASSARTGSGNTIYFGEGSWLTVV.

V is TRBV28 and J is TRBJ1-6, with 7 bases matching TRBD1. Unmatched junction bases numbered 0, after V lost 1 base and J lost 3 bases. The length of the CDR3 is 15 residues. Germline V gene data show CDR1 as MDHEN and CDR2 as SYDVKM. Here the CDR3 reads CASSLSGGYNSPLHF. The CDR3 nucleotides are TGTGCCAGCAGTTTATCAGGGGGCTATAATTCACCCCTCCACTTT.

This clone was seen more than once but under ten times. The chain carries TRBV10-2 and TRBJ1-2, with D possibly TRBD1 on 5 matching bases. Germline lookup yields CDR1 WSHSY and CDR2 SAAADI. V gave up 3 bases and J gave up 6 bases, with 14 bases separating them. This CDR3 is built from 14 residues. As DNA, the CDR3 is TGCGCCAGCAGTGATCTAGGGACTGTTGATGGCTACACCTTC. This sequence encodes CASSDLGTVDGYTF.

This chain links TRBV2 with TRBJ1-2; maybe TRBD1 (5 bases). Germline V CDR1 and CDR2: SNHLY, FYNNEI. V was pared by 6 bases and J by 8 bases, with 13 bases between. The CDR3 covers 12 residues. The chain's CDR3 is CASRRTPDGYTF. In nucleotides, the CDR3 is TGTGCCAGCAGGAGGACACCCGACGGCTACACCTTC. The full variable domain, its missing parts supplied by reference TRBV2 and TRBJ1-2, is EPEVTQTPSHQVTQMGQEVILRCVPISNHLYFYWYRQILGQKVEFLVSFYNNEISEKSEIFDDQFSVERPDGSNFTLKIRSTKLEDSAMYFCASRRTPDGYTFGSGTRLTVV.

This chain joins TRBV5-1 and TRBJ1-1; no definite D call. The V end lost 0 bases, the J end lost 0 bases, and 6 bases lay between the germline ends. The length of the CDR3 is 14 residues. CDR1 is SGHRS and CDR2 is YFSETQ in the germline V gene. This CDR3 is CASSLAVLNTEAFF. The CDR3 DNA reads as TGCGCCAGCAGCTTGGCTGTCTTGAACACTGAAGCTTTCTTT. The full variable domain, its missing parts supplied by reference TRBV5-1 and TRBJ1-1, is KAGVTQTPRYLIKTRGQQVTLSCSPISGHRSVSWYQQTPGQGLQFLFEYFSETQRNKGNFPGRFSGRQFSNSRSEMNVSTLELGDSALYLCASSLAVLNTEAFFGQGTRLTVV.

The J gene is TRBJ1-2, the V gene TRBV29-1, with 7 bases lining up with TRBD1. Germline V lookup: CDR1 SQVTM, CDR2 ANQGSEA. Germline trimming cut 3 bases from V and 4 bases from J; bases unmatched to any gene: 8. The CDR3 contains 14 residues. The CDR3 sequence: CSVERRTGGYGYTF. The DNA of the CDR3 is TGCAGCGTTGAGAGGCGGACAGGAGGCTATGGCTACACCTTC.

The CDR3 region is CASRIQGANSPLHF. The CDR3 DNA is TGTGCCAGCAGAATACAGGGTGCCAATTCACCCCTCCACTTT. The chain carries TRBV3-1 (or the pseudogene TRBV3-2) and TRBJ1-6; D might be TRBD1 (6 bases). V lost 6 bases and J 7 bases, leaving 13 bases between the germline ends. The V gene's germline CDR1 is LGHDT and CDR2 YNNKEL (reference sequence). This CDR3 region has 14 residues.

The chain links TRBV25-1 to TRBJ1-1; tentatively, D is TRBD1 (6 bases). CDR1 MGHDK and CDR2 SYGVNS come from the germline V gene. V gave up 3 bases and J gave up 1 base, with 9 bases separating them. CDR3 size: 14 residues. This CDR3 reads CASSDWGPNTEAFF. In DNA, the CDR3 is TGTGCCAGCAGTGATTGGGGGCCGAACACTGAAGCTTTCTTT.

V and J are TRBV5-1 and TRBJ1-3, with 7 nucleotides matching TRBD1. The V segment lost 7 bases and the J segment 0 bases; nucleotides outside the gene matches: 7. The CDR3 runs to 15 residues. Germline V CDR1 and CDR2: SGHRS, YFSETQ. CDR3 coding DNA: TGCGCCAGCGGCCGGGACAGCAGCTCTGGAAACACCATATATTTT. Protein sequence: CASGRDSSSGNTIYF.

This clone was observed a single time. This chain joins TRBV5-4 and TRBJ2-2; D not certain. This CDR3 region has 15 residues. V was cut by 4 bases and J by 0 bases, with 10 bases left in between. In germline, CDR1 is SGHNT, CDR2 YYREEE (reference sequence). CDR3 sequence: CASSRSSSNTGELFF. CDR3 DNA: TGTGCCAGCAGCAGGAGTTCTTCGAACACCGGGGAGCTGTTTTTT.

This sequence joins TRBV27 and TRBJ1-1; perhaps TRBD1 as D (5 bases). The CDR3 consists of 14 residues. V gave up 7 bases and J gave up 2 bases, with 14 bases separating them. CDR1 and CDR2 (germline): MNHEY, SMNVEV (reference sequence). CDR3 amino acids: CASKRDRYNTEAFF. For the CDR3, the DNA is TGTGCCAGCAAACGAGACAGATACAACACTGAAGCTTTCTTT.

The chain is built from TRBV27 and TRBJ2-1, with TRBD2 matching 10 bases. Germline assignment: CDR1 MNHEY and CDR2 SMNVEV (reference sequence). There are 17 residues in the CDR3. V lost 2 bases to trimming and J lost 2 bases; unmatched junction nucleotides: 6. CDR3 DNA: TGTGCCAGCAGTTTAATTTGGGGGACTAGCGCCTACAATGAGCAGTTCTTC. Translated, it gives CASSLIWGTSAYNEQFF.

The V call is TRBV24-1, the J call TRBJ2-3; TRBD1 is a possible D gene (5 bases). The V gene's germline CDR1 is KGHDR and CDR2 SFDVKD. The CDR3 loop spans 14 amino acids. V was trimmed by 7 bases and J by 6 bases, leaving 16 bases between them. The CDR3 DNA reads as TGTGCCACCAGCCAAGGGGCTTCTTGGGATACGCAGTATTTT. Residues: CATSQGASWDTQYF.

The rearrangement uses TRBV5-8 and TRBJ2-4; TRBD2 agrees at 8 bases. Germline CDR1 and CDR2: SGHTS and YDEGEE. The V and J ends lost 3 bases and 7 bases, in that order; junction bases with no gene match: 12. The CDR3 contains 16 residues. CDR3 coding DNA: TGTGCCAGCAGCTGGGGGGGGAGCGGGAGAATGAACATTCAGTACTTC. Translated: CASSWGGSGRMNIQYF.

With regard to this clone: Additional DNA sequences in this sample encode the identical CDR3. This chain joins TRBV3-1 (or the pseudogene TRBV3-2) and TRBJ1-1; possible D gene TRBD1, 5 bases. CDR1 and CDR2 (germline): LGHDT, YNNKEL (reference sequence). The CDR3 consists of 14 residues. Deletions cut 4 bases from V and 3 bases from J, with 12 bases between. CDR3 bases: TGTGCCAGCAGCCGGGGCTCTCGGGACACTGAAGCTTTCTTT. Encoded protein: CASSRGSRDTEAFF.

The chain links TRBV27 to TRBJ2-7; tentative D call: TRBD1 (5 bases). Germline CDR1 is MNHEY and CDR2 is SMNVEV (reference sequence). This CDR3 has 13 residues. V was pared by 2 bases and J by 0 bases, with 5 bases between. CDR3 DNA sequence: TGTGCCAGCAGTTTAAGGGGCTCCTACGAGCAGTACTTC. Its protein is CASSLRGSYEQYF.

This clone has only a few counts. The sample holds other DNA sequences that translate to the same CDR3. The chain recombines TRBV7-2 with TRBJ1-2, with 8 bases identical to TRBD1. CDR3 length equals 13 residues. CDR1 and CDR2 from the germline V gene are SGHTA and FQGNSA. V shed 5 bases, J shed 4 bases, and the junction held 3 bases outside the gene matches. The CDR3 protein is CASSTGQGYGYTF. In nucleotides, the CDR3 is TGTGCCAGCAGCACTGGACAGGGCTATGGCTACACCTTC.

This clone appeared a single time. V is TRBV29-1 and J is TRBJ1-2; a possible D gene is TRBD1 (6 bases). The length of the CDR3 is 9 residues. Looked up from germline, CDR1 is SQVTM and CDR2 is ANQGSEA. The ends were cut back, 4 bases at V and 11 bases at J, with 8 bases in the middle. The CDR3 reads CSVAGQYTF. CDR3 nucleotides: TGCAGCGTTGCAGGACAGTACACCTTC.